This T cell receptor beta chain was sequenced in a study of read filtering for tumor transcriptome and immune sequencing. Study-wide points: RNA-seq captured clonotypes less deeply and reliably than IR-seq.

At the time of active disease, bone marrow was collected from every patient. This clonotype was found a few times. Its antigen is currently unknown. Molecular barcoded adaptors covering alpha/delta and beta/gamma chains were used on 400 to 450 ng RNA. TCRdb re-called the reads through MiXCR, storing one row per CDR3 protein. The sample shows some 41,000 distinct CDR3 sequences, roughly 15% of them seen only once. Sequencing was carried out using a population of CD138-negative cells sorted from bone marrow. This TCR was sampled from a donor at least 40 years old with multiple myeloma.

The CDR3 spells CASSGESNTEAFF. The CDR3 DNA is TGTGCCAGCAGCGGGGAGTCGAACACTGAAGCTTTCTTT. The chain uses TRBV6-4 and TRBJ1-1, with D unresolved. The CDR3 is 13 residues long. Trimming left V 6 bases short and J 1 base short, with 9 bases between. Germline V gene lookup returns CDR1 MRHNA and CDR2 SNTAGT.